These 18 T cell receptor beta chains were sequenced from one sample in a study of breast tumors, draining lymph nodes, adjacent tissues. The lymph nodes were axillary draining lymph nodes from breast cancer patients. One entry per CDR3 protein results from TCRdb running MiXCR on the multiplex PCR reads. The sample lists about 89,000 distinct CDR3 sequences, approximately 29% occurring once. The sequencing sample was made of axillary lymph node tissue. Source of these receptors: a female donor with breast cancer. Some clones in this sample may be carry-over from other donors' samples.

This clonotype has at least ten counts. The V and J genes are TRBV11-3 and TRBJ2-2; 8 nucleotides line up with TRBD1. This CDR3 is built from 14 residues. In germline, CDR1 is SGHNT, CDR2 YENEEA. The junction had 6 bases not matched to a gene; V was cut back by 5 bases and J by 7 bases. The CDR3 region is CASSPRTGRGELFF. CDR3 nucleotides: TGTGCCAGCAGCCCACGGACAGGGCGCGGGGAGCTGTTTTTT.

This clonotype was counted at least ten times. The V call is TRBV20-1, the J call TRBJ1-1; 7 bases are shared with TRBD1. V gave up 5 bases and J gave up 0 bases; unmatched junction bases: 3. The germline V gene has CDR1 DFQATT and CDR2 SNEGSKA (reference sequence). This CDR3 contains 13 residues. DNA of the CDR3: TGCAGTGCTGGAACAGGGGTGAACACTGAAGCTTTCTTT. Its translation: CSAGTGVNTEAFF.

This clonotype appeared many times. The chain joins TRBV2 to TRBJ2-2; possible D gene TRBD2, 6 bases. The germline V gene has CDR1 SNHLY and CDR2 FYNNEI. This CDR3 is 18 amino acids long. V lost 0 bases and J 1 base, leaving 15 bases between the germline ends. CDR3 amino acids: CASSEAGRGQMNTGELFF. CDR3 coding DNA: TGTGCCAGCAGTGAAGCCGGGCGGGGCCAGATGAACACCGGGGAGCTGTTTTTT.

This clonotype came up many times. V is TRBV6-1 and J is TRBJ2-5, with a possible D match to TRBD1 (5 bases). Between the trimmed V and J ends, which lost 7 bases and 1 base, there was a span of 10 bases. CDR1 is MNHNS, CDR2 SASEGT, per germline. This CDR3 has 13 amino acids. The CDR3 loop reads CASTTVPQETQYF. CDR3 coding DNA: TGTGCCAGCACGACAGTACCCCAAGAGACCCAGTACTTC.

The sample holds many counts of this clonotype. CDR3: CASSHHGAKNIQYF. In DNA form, the CDR3 reads TGCGCCAGCAGCCACCACGGGGCCAAAAACATTCAGTACTTC. V usage is TRBV4-3 and J usage is TRBJ2-4; D unclear. V was pared by 3 bases and J by 1 base, with 7 bases between. The CDR3 spans 14 residues. Germline CDR1 and CDR2: LGHNA and YSLEER.

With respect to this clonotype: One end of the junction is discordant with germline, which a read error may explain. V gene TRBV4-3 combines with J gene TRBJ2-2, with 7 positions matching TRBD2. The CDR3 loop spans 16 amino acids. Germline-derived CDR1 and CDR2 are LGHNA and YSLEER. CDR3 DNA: TGCGCCAGCAGCCAAGTGACTAGCCGAAACACCGGGGAGCCGTTTTTT. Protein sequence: CASSQVTSRNTGEPFF.

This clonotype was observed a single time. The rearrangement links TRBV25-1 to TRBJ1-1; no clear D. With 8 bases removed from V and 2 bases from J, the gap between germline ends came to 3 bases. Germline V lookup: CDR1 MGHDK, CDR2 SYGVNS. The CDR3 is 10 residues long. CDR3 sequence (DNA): TGTGCCAGCGGAAACACTGAAGCTTTCTTT. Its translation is CASGNTEAFF.

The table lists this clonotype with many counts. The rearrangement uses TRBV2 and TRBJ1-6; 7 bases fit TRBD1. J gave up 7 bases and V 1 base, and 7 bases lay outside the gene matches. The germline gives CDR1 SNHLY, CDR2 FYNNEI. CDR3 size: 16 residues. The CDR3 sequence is CASSEDPGTANSPLHF. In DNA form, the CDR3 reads TGTGCCAGCAGTGAAGATCCTGGGACAGCAAATTCACCCCTCCACTTT.

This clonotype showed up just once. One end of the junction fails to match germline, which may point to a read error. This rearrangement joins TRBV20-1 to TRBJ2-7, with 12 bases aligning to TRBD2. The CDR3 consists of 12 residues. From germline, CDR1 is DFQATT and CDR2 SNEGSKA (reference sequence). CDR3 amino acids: CSALLTSGSSHF. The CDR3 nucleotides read TGCAGTGCTCTGTTGACTAGCGGGAGCTCCCACTTC.

CDR3 coding DNA: TGTGCCAGCAGCGTCAGGACTAGCGCGAGTGAAGGGACCCAGTACTTC. Protein: CASSVRTSASEGTQYF. The chain combines TRBV11-1 with TRBJ2-5, with TRBD2 matching over 9 bases. V shed 5 bases, J shed 7 bases, and the junction held 14 bases outside the gene matches. The germline V gene encodes CDR1 SGHAT and CDR2 FQDESV (reference sequence). The length of the CDR3 is 16 residues.

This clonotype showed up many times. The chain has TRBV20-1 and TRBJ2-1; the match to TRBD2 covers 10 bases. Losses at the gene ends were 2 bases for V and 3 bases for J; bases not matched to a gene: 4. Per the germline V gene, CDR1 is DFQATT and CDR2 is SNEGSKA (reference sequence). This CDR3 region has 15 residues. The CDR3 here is CSARTGTSVYNEQFF. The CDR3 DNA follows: TGCAGTGCTAGAACCGGGACTAGCGTCTACAATGAGCAGTTCTTC.

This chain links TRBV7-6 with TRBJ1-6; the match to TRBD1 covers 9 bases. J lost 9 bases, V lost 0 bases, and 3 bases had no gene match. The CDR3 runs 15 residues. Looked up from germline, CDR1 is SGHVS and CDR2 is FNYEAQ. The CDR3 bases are TGTGCCAGCAGCTTAGCGGGACAGGGTGGTTCACCCCTCCACTTT. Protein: CASSLAGQGGSPLHF.

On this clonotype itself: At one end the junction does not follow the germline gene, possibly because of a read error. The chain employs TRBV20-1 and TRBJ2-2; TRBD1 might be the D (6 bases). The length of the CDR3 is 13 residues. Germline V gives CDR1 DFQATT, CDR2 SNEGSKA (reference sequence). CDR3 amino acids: CSARQGNTGELSW. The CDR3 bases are TGCAGTGCTAGACAGGGGAACACCGGGGAGCTGTCTTGG.

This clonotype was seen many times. In DNA, the CDR3 is TGTGCCAGCAGTCCCTCGAGGGAAGAGACCCAGTACTTC. Translating it yields CASSPSREETQYF. The rearrangement uses TRBV6-5 and TRBJ2-5; D is perhaps TRBD2 (5 bases). V shed 5 bases and J shed 3 bases, with 10 bases lying between them. In germline, CDR1 is MNHEY, CDR2 SVGAGI. The CDR3 length is 13 residues.

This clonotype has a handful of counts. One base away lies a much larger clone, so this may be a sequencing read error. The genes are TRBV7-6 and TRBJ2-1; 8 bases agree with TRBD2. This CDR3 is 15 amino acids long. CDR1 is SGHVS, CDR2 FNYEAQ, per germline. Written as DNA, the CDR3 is TGTGCCAGCAGCCCTCGGGCTAGCGGGTATAATGAGCAGCTCTTC. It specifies CASSPRASGYNEQLF.

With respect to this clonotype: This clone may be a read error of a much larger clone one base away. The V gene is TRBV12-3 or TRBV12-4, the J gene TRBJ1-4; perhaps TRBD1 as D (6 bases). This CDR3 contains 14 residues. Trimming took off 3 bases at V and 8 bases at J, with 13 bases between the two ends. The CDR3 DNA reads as TGTGCCAGCAGTTTCGGGGGGCGAGTAGAAAAACTGTTTTTT. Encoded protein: CASSFGGRVEKLFF.

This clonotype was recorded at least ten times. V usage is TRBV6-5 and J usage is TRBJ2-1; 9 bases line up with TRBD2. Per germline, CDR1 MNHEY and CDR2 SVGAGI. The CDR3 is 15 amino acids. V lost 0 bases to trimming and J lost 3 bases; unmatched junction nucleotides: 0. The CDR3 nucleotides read TGTGCCAGCAGTTACTCTAGCGGGAGCTACAATGAGCAGTTCTTC. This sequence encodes CASSYSSGSYNEQFF.

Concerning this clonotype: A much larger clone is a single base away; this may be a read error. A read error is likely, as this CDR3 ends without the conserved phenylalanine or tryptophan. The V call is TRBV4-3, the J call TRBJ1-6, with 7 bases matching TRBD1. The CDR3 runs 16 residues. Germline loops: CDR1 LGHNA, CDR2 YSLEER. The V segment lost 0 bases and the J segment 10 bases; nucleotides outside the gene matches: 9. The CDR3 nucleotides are TGCGCCAGCAGCCAAGATTTGGTGGCAGGGGGATCACCCCTCCACTTG. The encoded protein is CASSQDLVAGGSPLHL.